This passage covers 21 T cell receptor beta chains from one sample sequenced in a study of blood T cell repertoires in COVID-19. TCRdb keeps only in-frame clones here, not all; method: immunoSEQ multiplex PCR. This table has a few hundred thousand clones, 88% appearing once. What was sequenced was peripheral blood. The receptors here all came from a man in his sixties who had recovered from COVID-19.

The V call is TRBV6-5, the J call TRBJ2-5; D is possibly TRBD2 (7 bases). Germline V gene data show CDR1 as MNHEY and CDR2 as SVGAGI. V lost 0 bases to trimming and J lost 2 bases, with 10 bases between them. The CDR3 covers 15 residues. In DNA, the CDR3 is TGTGCCAGCAGTTACTCGAAGGGGGGGCAAGAGACCCAGTACTTC. As protein: CASSYSKGGQETQYF.

This sequence joins TRBV10-1 and TRBJ2-2; the match to TRBD2 covers 13 bases. The CDR3 length is 17 residues. Trimming removed 6 bases from V and 6 bases from J; junction bases left unmatched: 10. CDR1 and CDR2 from the germline V gene are WNHNN and SYGVQD (reference sequence). For the CDR3, the DNA is TGCGCCAGCAGCGGGCCCGGACTAGCGGGGGCGTCCGGGGAGCTGTTTTTT. It codes for CASSGPGLAGASGELFF.

This clone was counted once. V gene TRBV27 combines with J gene TRBJ1-1; weak D call: TRBD1 (5 bases). Trimming shortened V by 6 bases and J by 5 bases, and 19 bases separated the two germline ends. Germline lookup yields CDR1 MNHEY and CDR2 SMNVEV (reference sequence). The CDR3 has 15 residues. The CDR3 bases are TGTGCCAGCAGACCTTATTCGGGGCGGGGGACTGAAGCTTTCTTT. Translation gives CASRPYSGRGTEAFF.

The chain has TRBV4-1 and TRBJ2-3, with 10 bases that match TRBD2. CDR1 and CDR2 from the germline V gene are MGHRA and YSYEKL. The CDR3 is 15 amino acids. V was pared by 6 bases and J by 2 bases, with 5 bases of the junction left unmatched. As DNA, the CDR3 is TGCGCCAGCAGGCTAGCGGGGGCGTACACAGATACGCAGTATTTT. Translation: CASRLAGAYTDTQYF.

This clone came up a few times. This rearrangement joins TRBV5-4 to TRBJ2-3; D may be TRBD2 (5 bases). This CDR3 is 14 amino acids long. Germline CDR1 reads SGHNT; CDR2 reads YYREEE (reference sequence). Trimming took off 4 bases at V and 4 bases at J, with 13 bases between the two ends. This CDR3 reads CASSPMRAADTQYF. For the CDR3, the DNA is TGTGCCAGCAGCCCCATGAGGGCGGCAGATACGCAGTATTTT. The full variable domain, in which reference TRBV5-4 and TRBJ2-3 provide the parts outside the CDR3, is ETGVTQSPTHLIKTRGQQVTLRCSSQSGHNTVSWYQQALGQGPQFIFQYYREEENGRGNFPPRFSGLQFPNYSSELNVNALELDDSALYLCASSPMRAADTQYFGPGTRLTVL.

The chain has TRBV5-1 and TRBJ2-1; TRBD1 matches 9 bases. Germline values: CDR1 SGHRS, CDR2 YFSETQ. V shed 0 bases and J 7 bases; nucleotides not matched to a gene: 8. The CDR3 length is 16 residues. The CDR3 region is CASSLGLGQGQNEQFF. The CDR3 DNA reads TGCGCCAGCAGCTTGGGCCTGGGACAGGGACAGAATGAGCAGTTCTTC.

The chain carries TRBV6-5 and TRBJ1-4, with 7 bases aligning to TRBD1. The CDR3 covers 14 residues. Germline V gives CDR1 MNHEY, CDR2 SVGAGI. Trimming cost V 3 bases and J 4 bases; bases outside gene matches: 2. The CDR3 loop is CASSYDRVNEKLFF. As DNA, the CDR3 is TGTGCCAGCAGTTATGACAGGGTTAATGAAAAACTGTTTTTT.

This chain uses TRBV6-5 with TRBJ1-2; maybe TRBD1 (5 bases). The germline V gene has CDR1 MNHEY and CDR2 SVGAGI. The CDR3 is 15 amino acids. The V end was cut by 5 bases, the J end by 0 bases, with 13 bases between. The CDR3 sequence: CASSPGGISNYGYTF. The DNA of the CDR3 is TGTGCCAGCAGTCCGGGGGGAATTTCTAACTATGGCTACACCTTC.

The genes are TRBV18 and TRBJ2-5; 9 nucleotides align to TRBD1. J gave up 5 bases and V 2 bases, and 6 bases lay outside the gene matches. The CDR3 runs 15 residues. Germline V CDR1 and CDR2: KGHSH, LQKENI. Here the CDR3 reads CASSPKGQGGETQYF. The CDR3 DNA follows: TGTGCCAGCTCACCAAAGGGACAGGGTGGTGAGACCCAGTACTTC.

The genes are TRBV7-9 and TRBJ1-2; 7 nucleotides line up with TRBD1. Germline values: CDR1 SEHNR, CDR2 FQNEAQ (reference sequence). This CDR3 has 16 residues. Trimming removed 0 bases from V and 4 bases from J; junction bases left unmatched: 8. The CDR3 DNA reads TGTGCCAGCAGCTTAGCGGGGGACAGATCACCCTATGGCTACACCTTC. The encoded protein is CASSLAGDRSPYGYTF.

J is TRBJ2-5 and V is TRBV9; 9 nucleotides agree with TRBD2. This CDR3 has 15 residues. Trimming removed 0 bases from V and 5 bases from J; junction bases left unmatched: 5. Germline V gene data show CDR1 as SGDLS and CDR2 as YYNGEE. Written as DNA, the CDR3 is TGTGCCAGCAGCGTAGGGCGGGGGGGCCCGGAGACCCAGTACTTC. Protein: CASSVGRGGPETQYF.

V is TRBV11-2 and J is TRBJ2-1; TRBD2 is a possible D gene (6 bases). The CDR3 totals 17 residues. The V end was cut by 1 base, the J end by 7 bases, with 20 bases between. CDR1 is SGHAT and CDR2 is FQNNGV in the germline V gene. The CDR3 nucleotides read TGTGCCAGCAGCTTAGTGTATAAGTACTCGGGGACTAATGAGCAGTTCTTC. Protein: CASSLVYKYSGTNEQFF.

J is TRBJ2-5 and V is TRBV6-5; possible D gene TRBD2, 5 bases. V lost 2 bases to trimming and J lost 5 bases, with 12 bases between them. CDR1 MNHEY and CDR2 SVGAGI come from the germline V gene. This CDR3 contains 14 residues. The CDR3 reads CASSYDFRGETQYF. For the CDR3, the DNA is TGTGCCAGCAGTTACGATTTCAGAGGGGAGACCCAGTACTTC.

This chain joins TRBV4-1 and TRBJ2-1; 8 nucleotides match TRBD2. V shed 0 bases and J 4 bases; nucleotides not matched to a gene: 5. The germline CDR1 and CDR2 sequences are MGHRA and YSYEKL. The length of the CDR3 is 16 residues. For the CDR3, the DNA is TGCGCCAGCAGCCAAGAGTTTTCTAGCGGGTACAATGAGCAGTTCTTC. As protein: CASSQEFSSGYNEQFF.

The chain has TRBV2 and TRBJ1-2, with D tentatively TRBD1 (5 bases). Germline V lookup: CDR1 SNHLY, CDR2 FYNNEI. V was trimmed by 6 bases and J by 8 bases, leaving 16 bases between them. The length of the CDR3 is 13 residues. The CDR3: CASSPSGGEGYTF. In nucleotides, the CDR3 is TGTGCCAGCAGCCCTTCAGGAGGGGAAGGCTACACCTTC.

The V call is TRBV4-1, the J call TRBJ1-2; the D gene is possibly TRBD1 (6 bases). The CDR3 contains 14 residues. Germline CDR1 reads MGHRA; CDR2 reads YSYEKL. The germline V and J ends were trimmed by 1 base and 7 bases, with 13 bases remaining between them. The CDR3 nucleotides are TGCGCCAGCAGCCAAGCAGGGGTTTTGCGTGGCTACACCTTC. This translates into CASSQAGVLRGYTF.

This sequence joins TRBV9 and TRBJ2-3, with 9 bases matching TRBD2. The ends lost 1 base at V and 1 base at J; junction bases unmatched: 10. CDR1 is SGDLS and CDR2 is YYNGEE in the germline V gene. The CDR3 length is 18 residues. The DNA of the CDR3 is TGTGCCAGCAGCGTACCTAGCGGGGCCATTTTGGGCACAGATACGCAGTATTTT. The encoded protein is CASSVPSGAILGTDTQYF.

The chain is built from TRBV9 and TRBJ2-1, with D maybe TRBD2 (5 bases). CDR1 is SGDLS, CDR2 YYNGEE, per germline. The CDR3 length is 12 residues. V was cut by 4 bases and J by 10 bases, with 12 bases left in between. The CDR3, as DNA: TGTGCCAGCAGCTTGTCGGGGTCGGAGCAGTTCTTC. It yields the protein CASSLSGSEQFF.

The CDR3 reads CASSLDRASVQETQYF. The CDR3 DNA reads TGTGCCAGCAGCCTGGACAGGGCGTCCGTCCAAGAGACCCAGTACTTC. The genes are TRBV3-1 (or the pseudogene TRBV3-2) and TRBJ2-5, with 8 bases lining up with TRBD1. J lost 1 base, V lost 4 bases, and 8 bases had no gene match. The CDR3 consists of 16 residues. Germline CDR1 is LGHDT and CDR2 is YNNKEL (reference sequence).

This chain uses TRBV11-2 with TRBJ1-5, with D maybe TRBD1 (6 bases). V was clipped by 1 base and J by 7 bases, with 14 bases between them. Germline CDR1 and CDR2: SGHAT and FQNNGV. The CDR3 sequence is 15 residues long. CDR3: CASSLGPGGRQPQHF. For the CDR3, the DNA is TGTGCCAGCAGCTTAGGACCTGGGGGCAGGCAGCCCCAGCATTTT.

The chain couples TRBV30 to TRBJ2-7, with 11 bases identical to TRBD2. The CDR3 is 14 amino acids. After removal of 4 bases from V and 0 bases from J, the junction contained 2 bases not matched to a gene. CDR1 is GTSNPN and CDR2 is SVGIG in the germline V gene (reference sequence). CDR3 loop: CAWTSGGTSYEQYF. CDR3 coding DNA: TGTGCCTGGACTAGCGGGGGGACCTCCTACGAGCAGTACTTC.